These 26 T cell receptor beta chains were all obtained from the same sample, sequenced in a study of PD-L1 blockade in urothelial cancer. Profiled with immunoSEQ multiplex PCR; TCRdb holds only in-frame clones, not every one. The table records about 20,000 clones, around 90% of them present only once. Sequencing used PBMCs, obtained around atezolizumab (anti-PD-L1) treatment. These receptor sequences come from a man aged 45 to 65 with urothelial cancer.

The V and J genes are TRBV27 and TRBJ1-1; 9 nucleotides line up with TRBD1. CDR3 length: 14 residues. The germline V gene has CDR1 MNHEY and CDR2 SMNVEV (reference sequence). Trimming removed 0 bases from V and 5 bases from J; junction bases left unmatched: 1. The CDR3 loop reads CASSLSQGATEAFF. CDR3 in DNA: TGTGCCAGCAGTTTATCACAGGGGGCGACTGAAGCTTTCTTT.

To note about this clone: The conserved phenylalanine or tryptophan normally closing the CDR3 is absent here, so this likely arose from a read error. No DNA is shown, since the ends of the CDR3 on it are uncertain; the CDR3 is the one TCRdb lists. The chain combines TRBV10-1 with TRBJ1-1; the table's D call, TRBD1, was not checked against the DNA. The CDR3 comprises 9 residues, both ends counted. Germline CDR1 WNHNN, CDR2 SYGVQD (reference sequence). The CDR3 loop is CASSDPRGP.

The J gene is TRBJ2-3, the V gene TRBV11-2, with D unresolved. The length of the CDR3 is 15 residues. V dropped 1 base and J dropped 3 bases, with 11 bases sitting between them. Germline V gene lookup returns CDR1 SGHAT and CDR2 FQNNGV. CDR3 protein: CASSLGGSQTDTQYF. For the CDR3, the DNA is TGTGCCAGCAGCTTAGGCGGTTCCCAAACAGATACGCAGTATTTT. Complete variable domain (other parts from reference TRBV11-2 and TRBJ2-3): EAGVAQSPRYKIIEKRQSVAFWCNPISGHATLYWYQQILGQGPKLLIQFQNNGVVDDSQLPKDRFSAERLKGVDSTLKIQPAKLEDSAVYLCASSLGGSQTDTQYFGPGTRLTVL.

The chain has TRBV5-1 and TRBJ2-1; the D gene is possibly TRBD2 (6 bases). The CDR3 consists of 15 residues. Per the germline V gene, CDR1 is SGHRS and CDR2 is YFSETQ. V shed 0 bases and J shed 8 bases, with 15 bases lying between them. The CDR3 loop is CASSLETQGGDEQFF. CDR3 sequence (DNA): TGCGCCAGCAGCTTGGAGACTCAGGGCGGGGATGAGCAGTTCTTC.

J is TRBJ2-3 and V is TRBV9, with D perhaps TRBD1 (7 bases). This CDR3 is 13 amino acids long. Germline CDR1 SGDLS, CDR2 YYNGEE. V was cut by 3 bases and J by 6 bases, with 11 bases left in between. CDR3 in DNA: TGTGCCAGCAGCGCAGGGGGGAAGGATACGCAGTATTTT. Translating gives CASSAGGKDTQYF.

This sequence joins TRBV30 and TRBJ1-2; 7 bases line up with TRBD1. J lost 3 bases, V lost 8 bases, and 9 bases had no gene match. The germline V gene has CDR1 GTSNPN and CDR2 SVGIG (reference sequence). The CDR3 length is 13 residues. The CDR3 DNA is TGTGCCGGGACGACAGGGAATTACTATGGCTACACCTTC. Its protein is CAGTTGNYYGYTF.

The V gene is TRBV28, the J gene TRBJ1-1; 7 nucleotides agree with TRBD1. This CDR3 region has 14 residues. V was clipped by 7 bases and J by 3 bases; unmatched bases: 8. Germline V gene lookup returns CDR1 MDHEN and CDR2 SYDVKM. The CDR3 DNA is TGTGCCAGCACAAGGACAGGCCGACACACTGAAGCTTTCTTT. Encoded protein: CASTRTGRHTEAFF. Combining the CDR3 with reference TRBV28 and TRBJ1-1 gives the whole variable domain DVKVTQSSRYLVKRTGEKVFLECVQDMDHENMFWYRQDPGLGLRLIYFSYDVKMKEKGDIPEGYSVSREKKERFSLILESASTNQTSMYLCASTRTGRHTEAFFGQGTRLTVV.

This chain joins TRBV9 and TRBJ1-2; weak D call: TRBD1 (6 bases). V shed 3 bases and J shed 0 bases, with 15 bases lying between them. This CDR3 has 16 residues. Looked up from germline, CDR1 is SGDLS and CDR2 is YYNGEE. CDR3 sequence (DNA): TGTGCCAGCAGCGATAGAAGGGGGGGGGCTAACTATGGCTACACCTTC. Translation gives CASSDRRGGANYGYTF.

V gene TRBV28 combines with J gene TRBJ2-5; tentatively, D is TRBD1 (6 bases). V shed 3 bases and J shed 5 bases, with 10 bases lying between them. Germline CDR1 is MDHEN and CDR2 is SYDVKM. This CDR3 is 13 amino acids long. CDR3 bases: TGTGCCAGCAGTTTCGGGACATCTGAGACCCAGTACTTC. Translation gives CASSFGTSETQYF. The full variable domain, rest sourced from reference TRBV28 and TRBJ2-5, is DVKVTQSSRYLVKRTGEKVFLECVQDMDHENMFWYRQDPGLGLRLIYFSYDVKMKEKGDIPEGYSVSREKKERFSLILESASTNQTSMYLCASSFGTSETQYFGPGTRLLVL.

The genes are TRBV18 and TRBJ2-7, with D perhaps matching TRBD1 (6 bases). CDR1 is KGHSH, CDR2 LQKENI, per germline. Trimming cost V 3 bases and J 7 bases, with 19 bases left between them. CDR3 size: 15 residues. Here the CDR3 reads CASSPFRDTVGEQYF. DNA for the CDR3: TGTGCCAGCTCACCCTTCCGGGACACGGTAGGAGAGCAGTACTTC.

This rearrangement joins TRBV5-1 to TRBJ1-1; no reliable D call. Between the trimmed V and J ends, which lost 4 bases and 1 base, there was a span of 14 bases. This CDR3 is 15 amino acids long. In germline, CDR1 is SGHRS, CDR2 YFSETQ. Here the CDR3 DNA reads TGCGCCAGCAGCGCCGGAGGCGCCGCGAACACTGAAGCTTTCTTT. It codes for CASSAGGAANTEAFF. Drawing the rest from reference TRBV5-1 and TRBJ1-1, the complete variable domain is KAGVTQTPRYLIKTRGQQVTLSCSPISGHRSVSWYQQTPGQGLQFLFEYFSETQRNKGNFPGRFSGRQFSNSRSEMNVSTLELGDSALYLCASSAGGAANTEAFFGQGTRLTVV.

The chain employs TRBV6-5 and TRBJ1-2; TRBD1 aligns across 9 bases. The CDR3 covers 13 residues. V was pared by 10 bases and J by 3 bases, with 6 bases of the junction left unmatched. Germline V lookup: CDR1 MNHEY, CDR2 SVGAGI. CDR3 in DNA: TGTGCCATCAGGGACAGGGCGGACTATGGCTACACCTTC. It translates to CAIRDRADYGYTF.

The V and J genes are TRBV6-5 and TRBJ2-7; TRBD2 might be the D (6 bases). Germline lookup yields CDR1 MNHEY and CDR2 SVGAGI. CDR3 size: 13 residues. Trimming left V 2 bases short and J 4 bases short, with 9 bases between. The CDR3 is CASSYPGLYEQYF. The CDR3 nucleotides are TGTGCCAGCAGTTACCCCGGACTATACGAGCAGTACTTC.

The chain links TRBV11-2 to TRBJ2-2, with 7 positions matching TRBD1. Germline V gene sequence: CDR1 SGHAT, CDR2 FQNNGV. The CDR3 consists of 14 residues. J lost 6 bases, V lost 5 bases, and 6 bases had no gene match. The CDR3 region has the DNA TGTGCCAGCAGCCCGTTAGACAGGGCCGGGGAGCTGTTTTTT. Its protein is CASSPLDRAGELFF.

The gene calls are TRBV5-6 and TRBJ2-6, with 7 positions matching TRBD1. This CDR3 region has 18 residues. The germline V gene has CDR1 SGHDT and CDR2 YYEEEE. V lost 4 bases and J lost 0; bases outside the gene matches: 10. The CDR3 DNA is TGTGCCAGCAGCCTAGCCGGGACAGCCCTCTCTGGGGCCAACGTCCTGACTTTC. Residues: CASSLAGTALSGANVLTF.

This clone was seen a few times. The chain couples TRBV18 to TRBJ1-2; 7 bases map to TRBD1. In germline, CDR1 is KGHSH, CDR2 LQKENI. This CDR3 contains 15 residues. Trimming at V came to 4 bases and at J to 1 base, leaving 6 bases not matched to a gene. CDR3 in amino acids: CASSLTGRHNYGYTF. The CDR3 region has the DNA TGTGCCAGCTCACTGACAGGGCGGCATAACTATGGCTACACCTTC.

The chain has TRBV4-1 and TRBJ1-2; TRBD1 aligns across 7 bases. Germline trimming cut 1 base from V and 3 bases from J; bases unmatched to any gene: 2. Germline CDR1 reads MGHRA; CDR2 reads YSYEKL. The CDR3 has 14 residues. The CDR3 is CASSQGDRDYGYTF. The CDR3 nucleotides read TGCGCCAGCAGCCAAGGGGACAGAGACTATGGCTACACCTTC.

This clone came up once. The chain combines TRBV19 with TRBJ2-7; 9 bases map to TRBD2. The CDR3 extends over 15 amino acids. Germline CDR1 and CDR2: LNHDA and SQIVND (reference sequence). J gave up 2 bases and V 5 bases, and 7 bases lay outside the gene matches. CDR3 nucleotides: TGTGCCAGTAGTCGGGCTAGCGGGGAAGCCTACGAGCAGTACTTC. As protein: CASSRASGEAYEQYF.

This clone was detected once. This chain joins TRBV11-2 and TRBJ1-3; TRBD1 matches at 7 bases. Looked up from germline, CDR1 is SGHAT and CDR2 is FQNNGV. The CDR3 consists of 16 residues. V shed 4 bases and J 3 bases; nucleotides not matched to a gene: 9. DNA of the CDR3: TGTGCCAGCAGCTACGACAGGGCACACTTTGGAAACACCATATATTTT. Amino acid sequence: CASSYDRAHFGNTIYF.

The CDR3: CAISVGATQSLQYF. The CDR3 DNA is TGTGCCATCAGCGTGGGGGCCACACAGAGTTTGCAGTATTTT. The rearrangement joins TRBV10-3 to TRBJ2-3, with D tentatively TRBD1 (6 bases). Trimming stripped 6 bases from V and 11 bases from J, with 21 bases between. Germline V lookup: CDR1 ENHRY, CDR2 SYGVKD. The CDR3 contains 14 residues.

The table lists this clone with a few counts. This chain links TRBV11-2 with TRBJ1-5; D not resolved. CDR1 is SGHAT and CDR2 is FQNNGV in the germline V gene. The V end lost 1 base, the J end lost 7 bases, and 8 bases lay between the germline ends. This CDR3 region has 13 residues. The CDR3 is CASSLVQQQPQHF. DNA for the CDR3: TGTGCCAGCAGCTTAGTACAGCAGCAGCCCCAGCATTTT.

This chain links TRBV2 with TRBJ1-2; 8 bases are a match to TRBD1. The CDR3 has 16 residues. From germline, CDR1 is SNHLY and CDR2 FYNNEI. With 2 bases clipped from V and 6 bases from J, the junction kept 11 bases outside the gene matches. The CDR3 nucleotides are TGTGCCAGCAGTGAACTGACAGGGGAAGGCGCGGATGGCTACACCTTC. Its protein is CASSELTGEGADGYTF. The full variable domain, rest sourced from reference TRBV2 and TRBJ1-2, is EPEVTQTPSHQVTQMGQEVILRCVPISNHLYFYWYRQILGQKVEFLVSFYNNEISEKSEIFDDQFSVERPDGSNFTLKIRSTKLEDSAMYFCASSELTGEGADGYTFGSGTRLTVV.

This chain connects TRBV6-5 to TRBJ2-6, with D unresolved. Trimming pared 6 bases from V and 1 base from J, leaving 10 bases between. Germline V gene lookup returns CDR1 MNHEY and CDR2 SVGAGI. This CDR3 comprises 15 residues. This chain's CDR3 is CASRPSGSGANVLTF. In DNA, the CDR3 is TGTGCCAGCAGACCTTCCGGTTCTGGGGCCAACGTCCTGACTTTC.

The J gene is TRBJ1-3, the V gene TRBV19; TRBD1 aligns across 7 bases. J lost 0 bases, V lost 9 bases, and 17 bases had no gene match. The CDR3 runs to 18 residues. The germline V gene has CDR1 LNHDA and CDR2 SQIVND (reference sequence). This chain's CDR3 is CASKRIGSTGDSGNTIYF. CDR3 coding DNA: TGTGCCAGCAAAAGGATCGGATCAACAGGGGACTCTGGAAACACCATATATTTT.

The V gene is TRBV9, the J gene TRBJ2-5, with 8 bases aligning to TRBD1. The junction had 3 bases not matched to a gene; V was cut back by 0 bases and J by 2 bases. The germline CDR1 and CDR2 sequences are SGDLS and YYNGEE. This CDR3 spans 15 amino acids. CDR3 in DNA: TGTGCCAGCAGCGTAGCACAGGGGGTACAAGAGACCCAGTACTTC. As protein: CASSVAQGVQETQYF.

The chain joins TRBV5-6 to TRBJ2-1; 10 nucleotides line up with TRBD1. The CDR3 contains 12 residues. The germline V gene encodes CDR1 SGHDT and CDR2 YYEEEE. After removal of 4 bases from V and 12 bases from J, the junction contained 4 bases not matched to a gene. The CDR3 sequence: CASSPDRGRQFF. CDR3 nucleotides: TGTGCCAGCAGCCCAGACAGGGGGCGGCAGTTCTTC. The entire variable domain, with the rest obtained from reference TRBV5-6 and TRBJ2-1, is as follows: DAGVTQSPTHLIKTRGQQVTLRCSPKSGHDTVSWYQQALGQGPQFIFQYYEEEERQRGNFPDRFSGHQFPNYSSELNVNALLLGDSALYLCASSPDRGRQFFGPGTRLTVL.